This T cell receptor (beta chain) is from a study of blood T cell repertoires in COVID-19. The overall study: In each case, the material was cDNA or gDNA derived from T cells, B-cell-depleted T cells, or PBMCs.

In the study's own analysis: Amplification of reference gene primers provided the estimated nucleated cell counts. Libraries were prepared by immunoSEQ multiplex PCR; TCRdb keeps only in-frame clonotypes and omits some of them. For V, J and clone size, that table is used; D and trimming come from the DNA. The sample holds about 140,000 clones, over 80% seen once. V dropped 0 bases and J dropped 6 bases, with 19 bases sitting between them. This CDR3 contains 17 residues. CDR1 is KGHSH and CDR2 is LQKENI in the germline V gene. Cohort allocation depended upon clinical history that participants reported.

The material sequenced was PBMCs or T cells enriched from blood (not recorded which). This TCR came from a man aged 70 or older who had been exposed to COVID-19. J is TRBJ2-3 and V is TRBV18, with D tentatively TRBD1 (6 bases). The CDR3 DNA reads TGTGCCAGCTCACCACCGCTCGGGACAACAATAGGGGATACGCAGTATTTT. It encodes CASSPPLGTTIGDTQYF.